The 18 T cell receptor beta chains in this list originate from one sample, sequenced in a study of early T cells in non-severe SARS-CoV-2 infection. TCRdb re-analysed the 5' RACE reads in MiXCR, keeping a single row per CDR3 protein. Altogether some 50,000 distinct CDR3 sequences are present, about 9.4% being singletons, with the ten largest covering about 4.4%. The specimen was whole blood. These receptors originate from an adult who was a healthcare worker with PCR-confirmed SARS-CoV-2 infection or an uninfected control (not recorded which).

CDR3 DNA: TGTGCCAGCAGCTTAAGGTTATCAGGACCCTACGAGCAGTACTTC. Protein product: CASSLRLSGPYEQYF. The genes are TRBV7-2 and TRBJ2-7; D is undetermined. The length of the CDR3 is 15 residues. V gave up 2 bases and J gave up 2 bases, with 13 bases separating them. Per the germline V gene, CDR1 is SGHTA and CDR2 is FQGNSA. Full variable domain (rest looked up from reference TRBV7-2 and TRBJ2-7): GAGVSQSPSNKVTEKGKDVELRCDPISGHTALYWYRQSLGQGLEFLIYFQGNSAPDKSGLPSDRFSAERTGGSVSTLTIQRTQQEDSAVYLCASSLRLSGPYEQYFGPGTRLTVT.

In this sample, this clonotype turned up many times. CDR3 residues: CASSTLKRLAKNIQYF. The CDR3 region has the DNA TGTGCCAGCAGTACCTTAAAACGACTAGCCAAAAACATTCAGTACTTC. This rearrangement joins TRBV6-5 to TRBJ2-4, with unresolved D. This CDR3 spans 16 amino acids. Germline CDR1 and CDR2: MNHEY and SVGAGI. Trimming cost V 5 bases and J 0 bases, with 14 bases left between them.

The J gene is TRBJ2-7, the V gene TRBV6-6; the D call may be TRBD1 or TRBD2 (5 bases each). Germline V gene lookup returns CDR1 MNHNY and CDR2 SVGAGI (reference sequence). V lost 10 bases to trimming and J lost 3 bases, with 19 bases between them. There are 14 residues in the CDR3. The CDR3 nucleotides are TGTGCCACCAAGTATGGGACGGAAAACTACGAGCAGTACTTC. Its protein product is CATKYGTENYEQYF.

CDR3 bases: TGTGCCAGCAGTTACTCCGGGCTCTCGACAGCTCGCCTGAACACTGAAGCTTTCTTT. It encodes CASSYSGLSTARLNTEAFF. V usage is TRBV6-5 and J usage is TRBJ1-1; tentative D call: TRBD1 (5 bases). This CDR3 has 19 residues. Germline loops: CDR1 MNHEY, CDR2 SVGAGI. V dropped 0 bases and J dropped 0 bases, with 20 bases sitting between them.

The rearrangement joins TRBV3-1 to TRBJ2-1; D ambiguous. CDR3 length: 12 residues. In germline, CDR1 is LGHDT, CDR2 YNNKEL (reference sequence). V lost 4 bases and J lost 6, with 7 bases in between. The CDR3 region is CASSPRLNEQFF. Here the CDR3 DNA reads TGTGCCAGCAGCCCCAGACTCAATGAGCAGTTCTTC.

This clonotype was seen more than once but under ten times. The CDR3 region has the DNA TGTGCCAGCAGCAGGACGGGCCTAGGACCTAAGGGGCAGTTCTTC. It is translated as CASSRTGLGPKGQFF. The chain combines TRBV2 with TRBJ2-1; D gene ambiguous. Trimming pared 6 bases from V and 12 bases from J, leaving 24 bases between. CDR3 size: 15 residues. From germline, CDR1 is SNHLY and CDR2 FYNNEI.

In its sample, this clonotype was seen a few times. The chain employs TRBV10-3 and TRBJ2-7, with D unresolved. Germline values: CDR1 ENHRY, CDR2 SYGVKD. This CDR3 contains 12 residues. Trimming pared 2 bases from V and 7 bases from J, leaving 9 bases between. In nucleotides, the CDR3 is TGTGCCATCAGTGAGGGTTCCCAGGAGCAGTACTTC. This gives the protein CAISEGSQEQYF.

The table lists this clonotype with many counts. The V call is TRBV7-6, the J call TRBJ1-1, with D hard to call. Germline CDR1 and CDR2: SGHVS and FNYEAQ. The V gene lost 5 bases and the J gene lost 2 bases, with 9 bases spanning the gap. This CDR3 is built from 13 residues. CDR3 sequence: CASSIDTNTEAFF. CDR3 nucleotide sequence: TGTGCCAGCAGCATTGACACCAACACTGAAGCTTTCTTT.

This clonotype showed up just a few times. The CDR3 loop reads CASSSGLAGVETQYF. The CDR3 nucleotides read TGTGCCAGCAGTTCGGGACTAGCGGGAGTTGAGACCCAGTACTTC. The gene calls are TRBV6-2 or TRBV6-3 and TRBJ2-5, with 14 bases identical to TRBD2. After removal of 4 bases from V and 5 bases from J, the junction contained 3 bases not matched to a gene. There are 15 residues in the CDR3. Germline V gene lookup returns CDR1 MNHEY and CDR2 SVGEGT.

This chain joins TRBV24-1 and TRBJ2-5, with a tentative D call TRBD1 (5 bases). Germline lookup yields CDR1 KGHDR and CDR2 SFDVKD. V was trimmed by 7 bases and J by 5 bases, leaving 10 bases between them. The CDR3 length is 12 residues. The CDR3 region is CATRGSGETQYF. CDR3 DNA: TGTGCCACCAGAGGGTCAGGGGAGACCCAGTACTTC.

This clonotype was recorded at least ten times. V is TRBV4-2 and J is TRBJ1-5, with D maybe TRBD1 (5 bases). V shed 0 bases and J shed 3 bases, with 9 bases lying between them. CDR1 is LGHNA and CDR2 is YNFKEQ in the germline V gene. The CDR3 loop spans 15 amino acids. DNA of the CDR3: TGTGCCAGCAGCCAAGATTCACAGGTCAATCAGCCCCAGCATTTT. It encodes CASSQDSQVNQPQHF.

V and J are TRBV7-9 and TRBJ2-7; 13 bases are shared with TRBD2. This CDR3 region has 18 residues. Unmatched junction bases numbered 12, after V lost 5 bases and J lost 2 bases. Germline V gene data show CDR1 as SEHNR and CDR2 as FQNEAQ (reference sequence). The CDR3 loop is CASSSTGTSGTRAYEQYF. CDR3 nucleotides: TGTGCCAGCAGCAGCACCGGGACTAGCGGGACCCGAGCCTACGAGCAGTACTTC.

At least ten counts were recorded for this clonotype. The chain couples TRBV5-1 to TRBJ2-7; possible D gene TRBD1, 5 bases. Trimming took 0 bases from V and 6 from J, leaving 13 bases between them. CDR1 SGHRS and CDR2 YFSETQ come from the germline V gene. The CDR3 totals 14 residues. The CDR3 DNA is TGCGCCAGCAGCTTGGCAGGGTCGGCCCTCGAGCAGTACTTC. This encodes CASSLAGSALEQYF.

This clonotype was found a few times. V gene TRBV7-9 combines with J gene TRBJ2-3; TRBD1 matches 10 bases. This CDR3 comprises 14 residues. Germline V gives CDR1 SEHNR, CDR2 FQNEAQ (reference sequence). V trimming: 5 bases; J trimming: 4 bases; junction bases outside the gene matches: 3. In DNA form, the CDR3 reads TGTGCCAGCAGCCCTGGGACAGGGGCAGATACGCAGTATTTT. Residues: CASSPGTGADTQYF.

This clonotype was found many times. The chain joins TRBV12-3 or TRBV12-4 to TRBJ2-2; the D is unclear. Trimming left V 6 bases short and J 2 bases short, with 7 bases between. The CDR3 runs to 13 residues. As DNA, the CDR3 is TGTGCCAGCAGCCGCAGCAACACCGGGGAGCTGTTTTTT. Amino acid sequence: CASSRSNTGELFF.

The rearrangement uses TRBV2 and TRBJ1-4; the match to TRBD1 covers 12 bases. Trimming at V came to 3 bases and at J to 8 bases, leaving 13 bases not matched to a gene. The length of the CDR3 is 18 residues. Germline CDR1 is SNHLY and CDR2 is FYNNEI. CDR3 region: CASSEVGQGAPSREKLFF. DNA of the CDR3: TGTGCCAGCAGTGAGGTGGGACAGGGGGCGCCTTCTCGGGAAAAACTGTTTTTT.

This clonotype was recorded at least ten times. The chain carries TRBV25-1 and TRBJ2-5; D gene uncertain. Per germline, CDR1 MGHDK and CDR2 SYGVNS. Between the trimmed V and J ends, which lost 1 base and 1 base, there was a span of 10 bases. The CDR3 has 15 residues. The CDR3 coding sequence is TGTGCCAGCAGTGAATTCTTGGGCGGCCAAGAGACCCAGTACTTC. It translates to CASSEFLGGQETQYF.

In this sample, this clonotype turned up many times. The chain uses TRBV11-2 and TRBJ2-1; 8 nucleotides line up with TRBD2. The ends lost 6 bases at V and 2 bases at J; junction bases unmatched: 3. There are 14 residues in the CDR3. Germline V gene data show CDR1 as SGHAT and CDR2 as FQNNGV. CDR3 protein: CASRSSGPYNEQFF. CDR3 nucleotide sequence: TGTGCCAGCAGATCTAGCGGGCCCTACAATGAGCAGTTCTTC.